This entry concerns a single T cell receptor (beta chain). Its antigen is as yet unknown. The data originate from a study of T cell responses to AZD1222 COVID-19 vaccine. The CDR3 is 14 amino acids. Germline lookup yields CDR1 LGHNT and CDR2 FRNRAP. V was cut by 1 base and J by 1 base, with 5 bases left in between. Study-wide findings and caveats: At baseline, just six AZD1222 recipients tested seropositive. Elevations in Spike-specific TCR breadth and depth followed administration of two AZD1222 doses.

Produced via immunoSEQ multiplex PCR; TCRdb's table is partial and in-frame only. The table includes 96,000 or so clones, roughly 90% detected once. The starting material was peripheral blood, obtained on day 0 of AZD1222 vaccination. This sequence joins TRBV12-5 and TRBJ2-1, with D perhaps matching TRBD2 (5 bases). This clonotype was obtained from an adult in good health. CDR3 sequence: CASGLGLSYNEQFF. Here the CDR3 DNA reads TGTGCTAGTGGTTTGGGACTATCCTACAATGAGCAGTTCTTC.